This entry lists 14 T cell receptor beta chains sequenced from one sample in a study of blood T cell repertoires in COVID-19. The repertoire was sequenced with immunoSEQ multiplex PCR; TCRdb's copy has only in-frame clones and lacks some. Altogether about 110,000 clones are present, approximately 85% being singletons, with the ten largest covering about 15%. Specimen: peripheral blood. The receptor set was obtained from an older woman with acute or convalescent COVID-19.

V gene TRBV7-9 combines with J gene TRBJ1-5; D gene unclear. V was clipped by 5 bases and J by 5 bases, with 10 bases between them. Germline values: CDR1 SEHNR, CDR2 FQNEAQ (reference sequence). This CDR3 comprises 13 residues. CDR3 nucleotide sequence: TGTGCCAGCAGCCGCACCTCGGATCAGCCCCAGCATTTT. Translated: CASSRTSDQPQHF.

V is TRBV5-1 and J is TRBJ1-1, with D possibly matching TRBD1 (5 bases). Trimming stripped 4 bases from V and 6 bases from J, with 19 bases between. Per the germline V gene, CDR1 is SGHRS and CDR2 is YFSETQ. The CDR3 spans 15 residues. The DNA for the CDR3 is TGCGCCAGCAGCACCGGGGACTCGGGAGGTTCTGAAGCTTTCTTT. Protein sequence: CASSTGDSGGSEAFF.

This clone was seen more than once but under ten times. The same CDR3 arises from other DNA sequences in this sample as well. The chain carries TRBV7-2 and TRBJ1-1; 7 nucleotides match TRBD1. The trim removed 5 bases at V and 1 base at J, leaving 4 bases unmatched. The CDR3 consists of 14 residues. The V gene's germline CDR1 is SGHTA and CDR2 FQGNSA. The CDR3, as DNA: TGTGCCAGCAGCCTCCGACAGGGGAACACTGAAGCTTTCTTT. Translation gives CASSLRQGNTEAFF. Looking up the rest from reference TRBV7-2 and TRBJ1-1 gives the full variable domain: GAGVSQSPSNKVTEKGKDVELRCDPISGHTALYWYRQSLGQGLEFLIYFQGNSAPDKSGLPSDRFSAERTGGSVSTLTIQRTQQEDSAVYLCASSLRQGNTEAFFGQGTRLTVV.

This clone was counted between two and nine times. V gene TRBV28 combines with J gene TRBJ1-5, with unresolved D. Trimming left V 5 bases short and J 0 bases short, with 14 bases between. The V gene's germline CDR1 is MDHEN and CDR2 SYDVKM. This CDR3 spans 16 amino acids. The CDR3 bases are TGTGCCAGCAGTCCCCCCACAGACTATAGCAATCAGCCCCAGCATTTT. As protein: CASSPPTDYSNQPQHF.

The count of this clone is one. This rearrangement joins TRBV30 to TRBJ1-5, with 10 bases lining up with TRBD1. Germline CDR1 reads GTSNPN; CDR2 reads SVGIG (reference sequence). The CDR3 sequence is 15 residues long. Germline trimming cut 5 bases from V and 2 bases from J; bases unmatched to any gene: 6. CDR3 DNA: TGTGCCTGGGGAACCGGGACAGGGGGCAATCAGCCCCAGCATTTT. Translated: CAWGTGTGGNQPQHF.

The CDR3 DNA follows: TGTGCCAGCAGCTCCGCAGGGGGGTCGTACGAGCAGTACTTC. Its translation: CASSSAGGSYEQYF. The gene calls are TRBV7-2 and TRBJ2-7; maybe TRBD1 (7 bases). Trimming removed 4 bases at V and 4 bases at J, with 14 bases between. In germline, CDR1 is SGHTA, CDR2 FQGNSA. CDR3 size: 14 residues. Variable domain in full (rest from reference TRBV7-2 and TRBJ2-7): GAGVSQSPSNKVTEKGKDVELRCDPISGHTALYWYRQSLGQGLEFLIYFQGNSAPDKSGLPSDRFSAERTGGSVSTLTIQRTQQEDSAVYLCASSSAGGSYEQYFGPGTRLTVT.

This chain joins TRBV6-5 and TRBJ1-5, with a weak D call TRBD1 (6 bases). The CDR3 is 14 residues long. Looked up from germline, CDR1 is MNHEY and CDR2 is SVGAGI. Trimming removed 7 bases at V and 3 bases at J, with 13 bases between. CDR3 sequence (DNA): TGTGCCAGCAATCCCCAGGGGTACAATCAGCCCCAGCATTTT. Translation gives CASNPQGYNQPQHF.

The chain recombines TRBV7-3 with TRBJ2-1; D uncertain. There are 13 residues in the CDR3. Per the germline V gene, CDR1 is SGHTA and CDR2 is FQGTGA. Trimming left V 4 bases short and J 7 bases short, with 11 bases between. CDR3 in amino acids: CASSSTVSNEQFF. CDR3 nucleotides: TGTGCCAGCAGCTCGACTGTTTCTAATGAGCAGTTCTTC.

This clone occurred many times. The chain joins TRBV19 to TRBJ1-4; 9 bases align to TRBD1. The CDR3 covers 16 residues. Trimming took 7 bases from V and 6 from J; bases not matched to a gene: 12. In germline, CDR1 is LNHDA, CDR2 SQIVND (reference sequence). The CDR3, as DNA: TGTGCCAGTACCCAAGGGGCGACAGGGGGTTATGAAAAACTGTTTTTT. This gives the protein CASTQGATGGYEKLFF.

J is TRBJ1-1 and V is TRBV28; TRBD1 aligns across 8 bases. This CDR3 spans 15 amino acids. Per the germline V gene, CDR1 is MDHEN and CDR2 is SYDVKM. J lost 8 bases, V lost 6 bases, and 14 bases had no gene match. The CDR3 protein is CASRPTAGGAVEAFF. DNA for the CDR3: TGTGCCAGCAGACCAACCGCAGGGGGCGCGGTAGAAGCTTTCTTT.

This clone has a handful of counts. This chain uses TRBV19 with TRBJ1-4, with 7 bases lining up with TRBD1. Germline CDR1 reads LNHDA; CDR2 reads SQIVND (reference sequence). CDR3 size: 16 residues. J was trimmed by 0 bases and V by 3 bases; bases with no gene match: 4. The CDR3 sequence: CASSIDRVATNEKLFF. The CDR3 DNA sequence: TGTGCCAGTAGTATCGACAGGGTTGCAACTAATGAAAAACTGTTTTTT. Complete variable domain (other parts from reference TRBV19 and TRBJ1-4): DGGITQSPKYLFRKEGQNVTLSCEQNLNHDAMYWYRQDPGQGLRLIYYSQIVNDFQKGDIAEGYSVSREKKESFPLTVTSAQKNPTAFYLCASSIDRVATNEKLFFGSGTQLSVL.

A single count supports this clone. The chain has TRBV27 and TRBJ1-4; D not resolved. Trimming removed 4 bases at V and 8 bases at J, with 14 bases between. Germline V gene sequence: CDR1 MNHEY, CDR2 SMNVEV (reference sequence). CDR3 length: 14 amino acids. The CDR3 is CASSSTETGEKLFF. The DNA for the CDR3 is TGTGCCAGCAGTTCTACGGAGACGGGGGAAAAACTGTTTTTT.

This chain uses TRBV2 with TRBJ2-3; 12 positions match TRBD1. Losses at the gene ends were 5 bases for V and 6 bases for J; bases not matched to a gene: 6. The CDR3 consists of 15 residues. CDR1 SNHLY and CDR2 FYNNEI come from the germline V gene. The CDR3 here is CASSRDRGRMDTQYF. The CDR3 bases are TGTGCCAGCAGTCGGGACAGGGGGCGAATGGATACGCAGTATTTT.

CDR3 amino acids: CASSLVAGQPQHF. The DNA for the CDR3 is TGTGCCAGCAGTTTAGTAGCGGGTCAGCCCCAGCATTTT. V gene TRBV12-3 or TRBV12-4 combines with J gene TRBJ1-5; D ambiguous. The V end was cut by 1 base, the J end by 6 bases, with 7 bases between. The CDR3 runs to 13 residues.